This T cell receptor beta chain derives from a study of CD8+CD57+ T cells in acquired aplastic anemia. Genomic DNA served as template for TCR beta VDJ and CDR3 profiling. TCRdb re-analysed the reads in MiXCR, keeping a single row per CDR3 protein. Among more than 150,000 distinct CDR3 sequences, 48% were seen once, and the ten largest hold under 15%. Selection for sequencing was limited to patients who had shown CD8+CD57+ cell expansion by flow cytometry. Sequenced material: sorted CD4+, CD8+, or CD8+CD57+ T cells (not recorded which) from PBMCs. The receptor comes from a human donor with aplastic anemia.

The CDR3 sequence is CASSKGPGTGELFF. CDR3 DNA: TGCGCCAGCAGTAAAGGGCCTGGAACCGGGGAGCTGTTTTTT. The rearrangement uses TRBV10-2 and TRBJ2-2; no definite D call. V dropped 5 bases and J dropped 5 bases, with 12 bases sitting between them. Per germline, CDR1 WSHSY and CDR2 SAAADI. The CDR3 is 14 residues long.